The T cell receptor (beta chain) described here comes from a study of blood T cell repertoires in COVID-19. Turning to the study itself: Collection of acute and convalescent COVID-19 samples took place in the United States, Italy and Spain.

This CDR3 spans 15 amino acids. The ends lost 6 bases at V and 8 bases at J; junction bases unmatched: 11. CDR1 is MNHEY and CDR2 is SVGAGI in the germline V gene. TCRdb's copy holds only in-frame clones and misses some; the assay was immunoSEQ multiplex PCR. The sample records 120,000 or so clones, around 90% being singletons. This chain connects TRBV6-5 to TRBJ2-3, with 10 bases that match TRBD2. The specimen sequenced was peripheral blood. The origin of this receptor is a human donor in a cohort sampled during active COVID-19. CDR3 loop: CASSPGTSVLSTQYF. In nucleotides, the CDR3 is TGTGCCAGCAGCCCCGGGACTAGCGTGTTAAGTACGCAGTATTTT.